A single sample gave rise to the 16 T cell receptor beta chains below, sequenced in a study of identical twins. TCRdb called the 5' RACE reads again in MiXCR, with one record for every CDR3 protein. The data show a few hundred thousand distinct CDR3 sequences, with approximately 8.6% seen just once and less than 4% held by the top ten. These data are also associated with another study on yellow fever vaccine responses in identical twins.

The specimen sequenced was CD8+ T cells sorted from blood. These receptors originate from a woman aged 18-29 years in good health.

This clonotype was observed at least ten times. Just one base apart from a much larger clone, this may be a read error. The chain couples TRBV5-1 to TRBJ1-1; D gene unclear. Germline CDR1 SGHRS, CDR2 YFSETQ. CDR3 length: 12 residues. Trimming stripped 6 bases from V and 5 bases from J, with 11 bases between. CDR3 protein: CASIIEATEAFF. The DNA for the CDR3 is TGCGCCAGCATTATAGAAGCAACTGAAGCTTTCTTT. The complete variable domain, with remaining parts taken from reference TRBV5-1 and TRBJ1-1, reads KAGVTQTPRYLIKTRGQQVTLSCSPISGHRSVSWYQQTPGQGLQFLFEYFSETQRNKGNFPGRFSGRQFSNSRSEMNVSTLELGDSALYLCASIIEATEAFFGQGTRLTVV.

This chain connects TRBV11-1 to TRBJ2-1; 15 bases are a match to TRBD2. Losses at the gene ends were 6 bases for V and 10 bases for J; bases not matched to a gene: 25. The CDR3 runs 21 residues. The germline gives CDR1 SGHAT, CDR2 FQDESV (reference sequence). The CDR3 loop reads CASRYRPWTSGRDLYLGEQFF. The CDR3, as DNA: TGTGCCAGCAGGTACCGGCCCTGGACTAGCGGGAGGGACCTATATTTGGGAGAGCAGTTCTTC.

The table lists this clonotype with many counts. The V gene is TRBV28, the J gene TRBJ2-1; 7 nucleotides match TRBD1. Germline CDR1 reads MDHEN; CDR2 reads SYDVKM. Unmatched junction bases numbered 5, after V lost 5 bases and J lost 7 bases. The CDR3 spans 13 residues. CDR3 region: CASSPRQGNEQFF. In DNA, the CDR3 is TGTGCCAGCAGTCCGAGACAGGGAAATGAGCAGTTCTTC.

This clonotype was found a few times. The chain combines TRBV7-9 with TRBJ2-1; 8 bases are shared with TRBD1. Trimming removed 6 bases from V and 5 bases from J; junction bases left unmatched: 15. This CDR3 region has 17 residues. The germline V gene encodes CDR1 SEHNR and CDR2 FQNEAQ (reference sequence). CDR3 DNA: TGTGCCAGCAGAACCGGACAGGGCCAAGGATGGGACAATGAGCAGTTCTTC. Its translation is CASRTGQGQGWDNEQFF.

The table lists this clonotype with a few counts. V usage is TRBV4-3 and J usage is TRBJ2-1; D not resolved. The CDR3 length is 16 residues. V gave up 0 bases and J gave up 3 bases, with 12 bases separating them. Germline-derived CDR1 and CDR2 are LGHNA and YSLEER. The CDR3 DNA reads TGCGCCAGCAGCCAAGACCGCGATCTTGGCTACAATGAGCAGTTCTTC. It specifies CASSQDRDLGYNEQFF.

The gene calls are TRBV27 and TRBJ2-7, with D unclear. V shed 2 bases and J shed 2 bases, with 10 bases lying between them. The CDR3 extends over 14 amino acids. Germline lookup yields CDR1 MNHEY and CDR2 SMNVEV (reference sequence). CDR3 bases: TGTGCCAGCAGTTTAGGGAAAGGCGCCTACGAGCAGTACTTC. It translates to CASSLGKGAYEQYF.

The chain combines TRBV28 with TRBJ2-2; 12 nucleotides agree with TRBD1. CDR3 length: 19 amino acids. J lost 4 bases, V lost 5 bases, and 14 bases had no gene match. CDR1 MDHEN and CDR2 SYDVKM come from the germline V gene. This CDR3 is CASSVLRDRGRSATGELFF. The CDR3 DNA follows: TGTGCCAGCAGTGTCCTCCGGGACAGGGGGCGCTCGGCCACCGGGGAGCTGTTTTTT.

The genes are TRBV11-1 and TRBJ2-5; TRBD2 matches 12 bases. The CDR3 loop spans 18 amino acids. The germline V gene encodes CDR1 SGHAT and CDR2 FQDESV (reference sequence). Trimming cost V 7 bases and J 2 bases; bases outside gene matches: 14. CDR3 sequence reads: CASTPRLAGGPGQETQYF. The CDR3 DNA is TGTGCCAGCACCCCCCGGCTAGCGGGGGGGCCCGGTCAAGAGACCCAGTACTTC.

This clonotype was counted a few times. CDR3: CASSPRILAGGDYEQYF. Written as DNA, the CDR3 is TGTGCCAGCAGCCCCCGAATATTAGCGGGAGGCGACTACGAGCAGTACTTC. This chain uses TRBV5-6 with TRBJ2-7, with TRBD2 identical over 10 bases. J was trimmed by 3 bases and V by 4 bases; bases with no gene match: 13. Germline CDR1 is SGHDT and CDR2 is YYEEEE. The CDR3 loop spans 17 amino acids.

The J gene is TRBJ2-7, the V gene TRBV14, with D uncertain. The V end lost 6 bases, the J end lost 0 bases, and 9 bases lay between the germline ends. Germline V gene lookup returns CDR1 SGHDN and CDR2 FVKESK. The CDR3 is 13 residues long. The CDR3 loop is CASSDSISYEQYF. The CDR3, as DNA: TGTGCCAGCAGTGATTCCATCTCCTACGAGCAGTACTTC.

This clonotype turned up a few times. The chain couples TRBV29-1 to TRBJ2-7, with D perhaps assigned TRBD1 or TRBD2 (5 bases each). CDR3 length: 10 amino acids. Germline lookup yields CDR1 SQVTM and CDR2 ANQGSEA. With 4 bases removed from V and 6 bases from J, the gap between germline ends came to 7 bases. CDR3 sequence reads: CSVGGSEQYF. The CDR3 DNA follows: TGCAGCGTTGGGGGGAGCGAGCAGTACTTC.

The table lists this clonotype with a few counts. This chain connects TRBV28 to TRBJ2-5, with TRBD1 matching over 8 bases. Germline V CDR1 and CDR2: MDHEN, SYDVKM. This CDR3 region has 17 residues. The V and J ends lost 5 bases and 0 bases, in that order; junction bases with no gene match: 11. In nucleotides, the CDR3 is TGTGCCAGCAGTGTTACCGGGACAGGCACGTACCAAGAGACCCAGTACTTC. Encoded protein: CASSVTGTGTYQETQYF. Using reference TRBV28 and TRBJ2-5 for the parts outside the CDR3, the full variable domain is DVKVTQSSRYLVKRTGEKVFLECVQDMDHENMFWYRQDPGLGLRLIYFSYDVKMKEKGDIPEGYSVSREKKERFSLILESASTNQTSMYLCASSVTGTGTYQETQYFGPGTRLLVL.

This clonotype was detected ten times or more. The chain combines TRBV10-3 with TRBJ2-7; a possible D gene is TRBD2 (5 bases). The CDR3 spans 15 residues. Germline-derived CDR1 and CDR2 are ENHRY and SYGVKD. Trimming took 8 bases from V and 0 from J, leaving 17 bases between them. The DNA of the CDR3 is TGTGCCATCTGGGCCCCGGACTCCAGCTCCTACGAGCAGTACTTC. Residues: CAIWAPDSSSYEQYF.

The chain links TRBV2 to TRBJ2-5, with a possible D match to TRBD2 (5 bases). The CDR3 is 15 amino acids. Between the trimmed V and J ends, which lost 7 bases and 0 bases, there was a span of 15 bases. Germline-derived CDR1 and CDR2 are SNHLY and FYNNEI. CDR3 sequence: CASISGGLYQETQYF. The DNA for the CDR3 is TGTGCCAGCATATCCGGCGGGTTGTACCAAGAGACCCAGTACTTC.

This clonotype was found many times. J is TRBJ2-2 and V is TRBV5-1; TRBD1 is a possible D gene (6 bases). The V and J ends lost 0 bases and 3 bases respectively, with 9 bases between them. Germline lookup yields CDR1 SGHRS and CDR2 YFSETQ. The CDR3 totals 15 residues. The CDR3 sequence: CASSLGPGDTGELFF. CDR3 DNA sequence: TGCGCCAGCAGCTTGGGTCCAGGGGACACCGGGGAGCTGTTTTTT.

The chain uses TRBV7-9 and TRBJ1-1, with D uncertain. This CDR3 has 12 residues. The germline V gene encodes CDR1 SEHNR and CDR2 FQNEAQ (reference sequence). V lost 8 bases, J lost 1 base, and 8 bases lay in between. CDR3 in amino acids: CASGEWNTEAFF. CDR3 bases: TGTGCCAGCGGAGAGTGGAACACTGAAGCTTTCTTT.